Listed here is a single TCR beta chain. This receptor's antigen is unknown. One base away there is no much larger clone; base qualities are not given. Flow cytometry had shown CD8+CD57+ cell expansion in the patients selected for sequencing. Every patient had severe acquired aplastic anemia, diagnosed using the International Study of Aplastic Anemia and Agranulocytosis and Camitta criteria. No patient had received any therapy when blood was sampled. TCR repertoires of sorted CD4+ and CD8+ blood T cells from severe aplastic anemia patients and healthy subjects were deep-sequenced in the study. Patients were enrolled under clinicaltrials.gov protocols 00001620, 01623167, 00001397, 00071045, 00081523 and 00961064 in the USA. Ficoll-Paque density gradient centrifugation was used to isolate peripheral blood mononuclear cells. Before DNA extraction, CD4+ and CD8+ T cells were sorted by FACS or by magnetic beads.

The data derive from a study of CD8+CD57+ T cells in acquired aplastic anemia (dated by TCRdb to 2016 to 2019). About the investigation overall: Extracted DNA from sorted CD4+ and CD8+ cells averaged around 3.3 ug, ranging from roughly 0.17 to 27.4 ug. CD8+CD57+ expansion was defined as frequency above the mean frequency observed in healthy subjects. Overall results and qualifications from the work: No significant difference in CD8+ Simpson's diversity was found between patients and healthy controls (P=0.060). Around 31 CD8+ CDR3 sequences were shared between patients and controls but appeared highly expressed in patients and within their immunodominant clones.

Taken from the germline V gene, the CDR1 and CDR2 loops are SNHLY and FYNNEI. The CDR3 measures 14 amino acids from cysteine to phenylalanine. Only the CDR3 region is kept as DNA, spanning 42 bases read in frame from base 1. V sheds 1 base and J sheds 7 bases, leaving 10 bases between their ends. Genomic DNA was used as template for profiling of TCR beta VDJ combinations and CDR3 sequences. An Illumina HiSeq 2000 was used for TCR repertoire sequencing. The source study handled its data this way. TRBV/TRBJ rearrangement plots, CDR3 size and DJ length profiles, and Simpson's diversity index were used to evaluate the repertoires. The immunodominant clone was defined as the most abundant DNA sequence in deep sequencing data. CDR3 amino acid sequences were screened for sharing across subjects and were compared with published repertoires and the VDJdb database. TCRdb's own reprocessing of the public reads used fastp at Q25 and MiXCR and kept productive beta chains. Rows are combined by CDR3 protein, so each entry shows the most common genes and DNA. TCRdb, rather than the study authors, made the V and J calls. This sample holds 150,000 to 180,000 distinct CDR3 sequences; around half were observed only once. The ten biggest clones cover 10% to 15% of the sample.

The clonotype comes from a human donor with aplastic anemia. The rearrangement joined TRBV2 to TRBJ1-4, with no confident D gene call. Sequenced input: sorted CD4+, CD8+, or CD8+CD57+ T cells (not recorded which) from PBMCs. The nucleotides read TGTGCCAGCAGTGAAGTCGACGAGGCTGAAAAACTGTTTTTT. Its translation is CASSEVDEAEKLFF.